The clone carrying this T cell receptor beta chain showed up just a few times. This sample stems from a study of cytomegalovirus exposure and HLA in healthy donors. Primers for the PCR totalled 60 Vbeta and 13 Jbeta. The protocol was immunoSEQ multiplex PCR, while the TCRdb copy is restricted to in-frame clones and leaves out a portion. The repertoire has over 100,000 clones, 55% to 75% of them found once; the top ten carry roughly 5.9%. The receptor comes from a woman in her 70s in good health and CMV-seropositive. Material for sequencing was PBMCs.

The CDR3 DNA reads TGCGCCAGCAGCGTAGCCGGGACAGGGAGTGAAGCTTTCTTT. Its translation: CASSVAGTGSEAFF. The chain carries TRBV5-1 and TRBJ1-1, with TRBD1 matching 9 bases. CDR3 length: 14 amino acids. V lost 4 bases to trimming and J lost 7 bases; unmatched junction nucleotides: 8. Per the germline V gene, CDR1 is SGHRS and CDR2 is YFSETQ.